This TCR beta chain came from a study of T cell responses to AZD1222 COVID-19 vaccine (dated by TCRdb to the early 2020s). Study-level background: Because spike-specific TCR depth and breadth did not differ between the two schedules, AZD1222 recipients who got a second dose at roughly 4 weeks were pooled with those who got a second dose at roughly 12 weeks. A total of approximately 240 trial participants underwent TCR sequencing, of whom nearly 210 had received two doses of AZD1222 and about 26 had received two doses of the MenACWY control vaccine. Trial participants were enrolled by age into subgroups of 18-55, 56-69 and 70-plus years, and roughly 150, 30 and 60 TCR-sequenced participants, respectively, were included in these subgroups. Results and caveats for the whole study, not just this receptor: Spike-specific TCR breadth and depth rose significantly after two AZD1222 doses compared with day 0 and with MenACWY recipients. Conclusions about previously exposed vaccinees were limited because only five to seven AZD1222 recipients were SARS-CoV-2 seropositive at baseline. In the small 56-69-year group, the increase in depth fell short of significance, most likely because of low power. Participants were mostly white British, with more females than males. The authors suggested clonal diversity may have been underestimated. No day 14 peak-response samples were available, so repertoires were characterized only after the peak T cell response. The whole spike protein was spanned by vaccine-associated CD4 TCRs, and dominant responses were seen in regions 160-218 and 743-854. Epitopes outside the regions mutated in the B.1.351 and B.1.1.7 variants were reportedly recognized by nearly half of the unique spike-specific TCRs.

Comments on this clone: Its specific antigen is unknown. No per-base quality is available; no much larger clone lies one base away.

The CDR3 regions of human TCRbeta chains were analyzed by immunosequencing. Under the source paper's analysis protocol: Repertoire TCRs were matched against a reference library of SARS-CoV-2-specific TCRs generated with the MIRA antigen-specificity platform. Breadth meant the fraction of unique TCRs that were SARS-CoV-2-associated, whereas depth meant the fraction of total T cells that were SARS-CoV-2-associated. Each spike-specific TCR was assigned to its reactive spike region and to a CD4 or CD8 class using the MIRA data. Log10-transformed breadth and depth values were compared by one-way ANOVA with Sidak's multiple comparisons tests. Sourced from immuneACCESS, this table was stored by TCRdb with only in-frame sequences that have V and J called. A share of the clones is absent; for the studies checked, an unresolved V gene accounts for under half, and the remainder has no known explanation. V, J and clone size derive from that table, while D and trimming were established from the DNA sequence. Across this sample there are fewer than 90,000 clones, with approximately 91% seen only once. Of the sample, under 13% falls within the top ten clones.

What the time point label conveys for this sample: baseline before first vaccination. The vaccinee samples were drawn from two UK trials, COV001 and COV002, one of which was a single-blind randomized controlled phase 2/3 trial testing AZD1222 (ChAdOx1 nCoV-19) in healthy adults. Trial participant PBMC samples were collected at day 0 and day 28 after the second dose for TCRbeta chain sequencing. CDR3 length: 15 amino acids, cysteine to phenylalanine. Only CDR3 DNA is held: 45 bases, read in frame from base 1. V sheds 3 bases and J sheds 9 bases, leaving 15 bases between their ends. Per the germline V gene, MGHRA is the CDR1 and YSYEKL is the CDR2.

The V gene is TRBV4-1 and the J gene is TRBJ1-6; TRBD1 is possibly the D segment (6 matching bases). This specimen consisted of peripheral blood, obtained on day 0 of AZD1222 vaccination. The clonotype originates from an adult in good health. CDR3 reads: CASSQWRGAGSPLHF. DNA sequence: TGCGCCAGCAGCCAGTGGCGGGGGGCGGGTTCACCCCTCCACTTT.